The present entry profiles one TCR beta chain with its context. The data were obtained in a study of blood T cell repertoires in COVID-19. The overall study: COVID-19 samples collected from the United States, Italy and Spain covered acute and convalescent phases. PBMCs, B-cell-depleted T cells, or T cells were the source of the cDNA or gDNA that made up the material.

Data came from immunoSEQ multiplex PCR; TCRdb stores just in-frame clones and leaves some out. The data hold around 230,000 clones, with around four fifths observed a single time. CDR3 length: 16 residues. The germline V gene has CDR1 MGHDK and CDR2 SYGVNS. J was trimmed by 1 base and V by 1 base; bases with no gene match: 2. The V and J genes are TRBV25-1 and TRBJ2-2, with 8 bases lining up with TRBD2. The material sequenced was peripheral blood. The clonotype comes from a woman aged 40 to 50 with active or convalescent COVID-19. The CDR3 sequence is CASSESLAGNTGELFF. The CDR3 DNA reads TGTGCCAGCAGTGAATCCCTAGCGGGGAACACCGGGGAGCTGTTTTTT.